The rows below give T cell receptor beta chains drawn from one sample of a study of early T cells in non-severe SARS-CoV-2 infection. TCRdb reprocessed the 5' RACE reads via MiXCR and lists one record per CDR3 protein. The repertoire holds approximately 99,000 distinct CDR3 sequences, with roughly an eighth as singletons. Input material: whole blood. These receptors were obtained from an adult who was a healthcare worker with PCR-confirmed SARS-CoV-2 infection or an uninfected control (not recorded which). Each CDR3 is given with its conserved first and last residue. The D gene is left open where the match is weak. Clone size is stated in some rows and not others, as once, few, many or a class when expanded.

>TRBJ2-7|.|TRBV29-1|TRBD2
CSGIAGGSSEQYF
TGCAGCGGTATAGCGGGAGGGTCCTCCGAGCAGTACTTC
>TRBJ2-1|.|TRBV4-1|.
CASSRKPGEQFF
TGCGCCAGCAGCCGTAAGCCGGGAGAGCAGTTCTTC
>TRBJ2-3|.|TRBV13|.
CASSYGTGGGTDTQYF
TGTGCCAGCAGCTACGGGACCGGAGGGGGCACAGATACGCAGTATTTT
>TRBJ2-7|many|TRBV4-2|TRBD2
CASSQLAGSYEQYF
TGTGCCAGCAGCCAACTAGCGGGGTCCTACGAGCAGTACTTC
>TRBJ2-7|many|TRBV3-1|.
CASSPPSSYEQYF
TGTGCCAGCAGCCCGCCCAGCTCTTACGAGCAGTACTTC
>TRBJ2-2|few|TRBV5-1|TRBD1
CASSRTGSVGGTGELFF
TGCGCCAGCAGCCGGACAGGATCGGTTGGCGGCACCGGGGAGCTGTTTTTT
>TRBJ2-1|many|TRBV7-2|TRBD2
CASSRLAGIYNEQFF
TGTGCCAGCAGTAGACTAGCGGGGATATACAATGAGCAGTTCTTC
>TRBJ1-1|.|TRBV20-1|.
CSARPVEVNAEAFF
TGCAGTGCTAGGCCCGTAGAGGTGAACGCTGAAGCTTTCTTT
>TRBJ2-3|few|TRBV30|TRBD2
CAWSVGRTSGAWVEQYF
TGTGCCTGGAGTGTAGGCCGCACTAGCGGAGCCTGGGTCGAGCAGTATTTT
>TRBJ2-7|many|TRBV29-1|TRBD2
CSVSGGGTYEQYF
TGCAGCGTAAGCGGGGGAGGGACCTACGAGCAGTACTTC
>TRBJ2-5|.|TRBV25-1|.
CASSELVGGLETQYF
TGTGCCAGCAGTGAATTGGTCGGTGGATTAGAGACCCAGTACTTC
>TRBJ1-5|few|TRBV14|.
CASSQVGCSNQPQHF
TGTGCCAGCAGCCAAGTGGGTTGTAGCAATCAGCCCCAGCATTTT
>TRBJ2-5|.|TRBV29-1|.
CSVESNSWGQYF
TGCAGCGTTGAATCCAACAGTTGGGGCCAGTACTTC
>TRBJ1-5|many|TRBV19|.
CASSFPGGNQPQHF
TGTGCCAGTAGTTTCCCAGGCGGTAATCAGCCCCAGCATTTT
>TRBJ1-1|many|TRBV9|.
CASSVDIGGVGTEAFF
TGTGCCAGCAGCGTAGATATTGGGGGTGTGGGCACTGAAGCTTTCTTT
>TRBJ1-4|.|TRBV15|.
CATSRAVNEKLFF
TGTGCCACCAGCAGGGCCGTTAATGAAAAACTGTTTTTT
>TRBJ1-2|.|TRBV7-6|TRBD1
CASSSDRGESYTF
TGTGCCAGCAGTTCTGACAGGGGCGAAAGCTACACCTTC
>TRBJ2-7|.|TRBV7-9|TRBD1
CASSPLTGAWYEQYF
TGTGCCAGCAGCCCTTTGACAGGGGCGTGGTACGAGCAGTACTTC
>TRBJ1-1|few|TRBV4-1|.
CASSQADRKVTEAFF
TGCGCCAGCAGCCAAGCCGACAGAAAAGTTACTGAAGCTTTCTTT
>TRBJ2-1|many|TRBV3-1|.
CASSQDSHKSNEQFF
TGTGCCAGCAGCCAAGATTCCCACAAGTCCAATGAGCAGTTCTTC
>TRBJ1-2|.|TRBV11-3|TRBD1
CASGTVSYYGYTF
TGTGCCAGCGGGACAGTTTCATACTATGGCTACACCTTC
>TRBJ2-1|few|TRBV29-1|TRBD2
CSVSVPSGVYNEQFF
TGCAGCGTTAGTGTTCCTAGCGGGGTCTACAATGAGCAGTTCTTC
>TRBJ2-3|many|TRBV18|.
CASSPSGLTDTQYF
TGTGCCAGCTCACCATCTGGACTCACAGATACGCAGTATTTT
>TRBJ2-2|many|TRBV27|TRBD1
CASSWRQGTGELFF
TGTGCCAGCAGTTGGAGACAGGGAACCGGGGAGCTGTTTTTT
>TRBJ2-3|many|TRBV14|TRBD1
CASSQERGLVADTQYF
TGTGCCAGCAGCCAAGAAAGGGGGCTCGTGGCAGATACGCAGTATTTT
>TRBJ2-7|many|TRBV24-1|TRBD1
CATSDPGQGYEQYF
TGTGCCACCAGTGACCCCGGACAGGGCTACGAGCAGTACTTC
>TRBJ1-4|many|TRBV19|TRBD1
CASSIRQGNEKLFF
TGTGCCAGTAGTATCCGACAGGGAAATGAAAAACTGTTTTTT
>TRBJ2-3|many|TRBV7-9|TRBD2
CAVGGLAGGDTQYF
TGTGCCGTCGGCGGACTAGCGGGAGGAGATACGCAGTATTTT
>TRBJ2-3|.|TRBV11-2|.
CASSQDFSTDTQYF
TGTGCCAGCAGCCAGGACTTTAGCACAGATACGCAGTATTTT
>TRBJ2-7|few|TRBV12-3/TRBV12-4|.
CASTPRGSPYEQYF
TGTGCCAGCACCCCCCGGGGCAGCCCCTACGAGCAGTACTTC
>TRBJ2-1|.|TRBV29-1|.
CSVEDLTIRNEQFF
TGCAGCGTTGAAGATCTTACTATCAGGAATGAGCAGTTCTTC
>TRBJ1-1|many|TRBV6-6|.
CASSQGGAGDTEAFF
TGTGCCAGCAGCCAAGGGGGGGCAGGGGACACTGAAGCTTTCTTT
>TRBJ1-1|few|TRBV15|.
CATSRDRFTEAFF
TGTGCCACCAGCAGAGACAGGTTCACTGAAGCTTTCTTT
>TRBJ2-3|.|TRBV29-1|.
CSVPVAITQYF
TGCAGCGTGCCGGTGGCGATCACGCAGTATTTT
>TRBJ1-2|.|TRBV6-2/TRBV6-3|.
CASSSTVGRFYGYTF
TGTGCCAGCAGTTCAACGGTGGGGCGTTTCTATGGCTACACCTTC
>TRBJ2-3|.|TRBV4-2|.
CASSQGKLAVVSDTQYF
TGTGCCAGCAGCCAAGGGAAACTAGCTGTAGTATCAGATACGCAGTATTTT
>TRBJ2-1|many|TRBV20-1|TRBD2
CSARLAGSDNEQFF
TGCAGTGCTAGACTAGCGGGGAGCGACAATGAGCAGTTCTTC
>TRBJ2-3|few|TRBV7-8|TRBD2
CASSSQGASGRATDTQYF
TGTGCCAGCAGCTCTCAGGGGGCTAGCGGGAGGGCCACAGATACGCAGTATTTT
>TRBJ2-7|few|TRBV11-2|.
CASSPGLPYEQYF
TGTGCCAGCAGCCCCGGACTGCCTTACGAGCAGTACTTC
>TRBJ1-5|.|TRBV12-3/TRBV12-4|.
CASSPRDGNQPQHF
TGTGCCAGCAGTCCCAGGGACGGGAATCAGCCCCAGCATTTT
>TRBJ2-5|.|TRBV9|TRBD1
CASTPSTGQETQYF
TGTGCCAGCACCCCATCGACAGGGCAAGAGACCCAGTACTTC
>TRBJ1-1|.|TRBV11-2|.
CASSSARSGSNTEAFF
TGTGCCAGCAGCTCGGCTAGATCGGGATCGAACACTGAAGCTTTCTTT
>TRBJ2-3|many|TRBV19|TRBD2
CASTDSGRDGTDTQYF
TGTGCCAGTACTGATAGCGGGAGGGACGGCACAGATACGCAGTATTTT
>TRBJ2-1|many|TRBV6-6|.
CASSPFRQDEQFF
TGTGCCAGCAGTCCCTTTCGACAGGATGAGCAGTTCTTC
>TRBJ2-7|many|TRBV5-1|TRBD2
CASSFEASGGSYEQYF
TGCGCCAGCAGCTTCGAGGCTAGCGGGGGAAGCTACGAGCAGTACTTC
>TRBJ2-7|.|TRBV15|TRBD1
CATSPGTGEYEQYF
TGTGCCACCTCGCCGGGGACAGGCGAATACGAGCAGTACTTC
>TRBJ1-1|many|TRBV6-1|.
CASSGGRVDMNTEAFF
TGTGCCAGCAGTGGAGGACGGGTAGACATGAACACTGAAGCTTTCTTT
>TRBJ2-2|few|TRBV2|.
CASRDRGVAGELFF
TGTGCCAGCAGGGACCGCGGGGTGGCCGGGGAGCTGTTTTTT
>TRBJ2-7|few|TRBV24-1|.
CATSDPGRYEQYF
TGTGCCACCAGTGACCCCGGGCGATACGAGCAGTACTTC
>TRBJ1-5|few|TRBV6-4|.
CASSTGVGNQPQHF
TGTGCCAGCAGTACCGGGGTTGGCAATCAGCCCCAGCATTTT
>TRBJ2-5|few|TRBV5-1|.
CASSLGGGLETQYF
TGCGCCAGCAGCTTAGGAGGGGGCTTAGAGACCCAGTACTTC
>TRBJ2-7|.|TRBV20-1|.
CSARKSLTEQYF
TGCAGTGCTAGGAAAAGTCTTACGGAGCAGTACTTC
>TRBJ2-7|.|TRBV6-5|.
CASRRNRDRGHEQYF
TGTGCCAGCAGGCGCAACCGGGACCGCGGGCACGAGCAGTACTTC
>TRBJ2-7|.|TRBV20-1|.
CSARATGFEQYF
TGCAGTGCTAGAGCCACAGGGTTCGAGCAGTACTTC
>TRBJ1-2|many|TRBV3-1|.
CASSQEKASGFGYTF
TGTGCCAGCAGCCAAGAAAAGGCCTCAGGTTTTGGCTACACCTTC
>TRBJ2-5|many|TRBV7-8|.
CASTYQETQYF
TGTGCCAGTACGTATCAAGAGACCCAGTACTTC
>TRBJ2-7|.|TRBV5-1|TRBD2
CASSNARGGSYEQYF
TGCGCCAGCTCCAACGCCCGCGGGGGTTCCTACGAGCAGTACTTC
>TRBJ2-7|many|TRBV27|TRBD1
CASALQQGTFYEQYF
TGTGCCAGCGCACTGCAACAGGGGACCTTCTACGAGCAGTACTTC
>TRBJ2-1|few|TRBV20-1|TRBD2
CSARSAGLAGSNEQFF
TGCAGTGCTAGGAGTGCGGGACTAGCGGGGTCCAATGAGCAGTTCTTC
>TRBJ1-2|.|TRBV9|.
CASSVGTNYGYTF
TGTGCCAGCAGCGTAGGAACGAATTATGGCTACACCTTC